The source of this T cell receptor (beta chain) is a study of shared clonotypes between healthy human individuals. Naive-designated CD8 cells lacked CD45RO, were positively enriched for CCR7, and omitted terminally differentiated effector memory CD45RA+ cells. Here immunoSEQ multiplex PCR was the method, and the copy in TCRdb shows in-frame clones only, minus some. The data hold about 680,000 clones, with 92% observed a single time. V was clipped by 7 bases and J by 3 bases, with 13 bases between them. The CDR3 is 13 amino acids. The germline V gene has CDR1 MNHNY and CDR2 SVGAGI (reference sequence).

The specimen was naive CD8+ T cells sorted from blood. This chain joins TRBV6-6 and TRBJ2-7; D remains ambiguous. This receptor was identified in a man aged 25 to 45 in good health. CDR3 amino acids: CASTIGRDYEQYF. As DNA, the CDR3 is TGTGCCAGCACCATTGGAAGAGACTACGAGCAGTACTTC.